This TCR beta chain was sequenced during a study of blood T cell repertoires in COVID-19. About the research overall: COVID-19 samples collected from the United States, Italy and Spain covered acute and convalescent phases. T cells, B-cell-depleted T cells, or PBMCs supplied cDNA or gDNA.

Cohort allocation depended upon clinical history that participants reported. Original data processing: Using reference gene primer amplification, nucleated cell counts were estimated. Assay used: immunoSEQ multiplex PCR; TCRdb lists only in-frame clones, some missing. That table furnishes V, J and clone size, whereas the DNA furnished D and trimming. The table has around 250,000 clones, about 90% seen once. The CDR3 has 16 amino acids. The germline V gene encodes CDR1 SGHNT and CDR2 YYREEE (reference sequence). With V trimmed by 1 base and J by 5 bases, 11 bases remained unmatched. This clone came up once.

This chain links TRBV5-4 with TRBJ1-1, with TRBD1 identical over 7 bases. The sample was PBMCs or T cells enriched from blood (not recorded which). This receptor was obtained from a woman in her twenties or thirties with acute COVID-19. This CDR3 reads CASSLLGQARGTEAFF. The DNA for the CDR3 is TGTGCCAGCAGCTTGTTAGGACAGGCACGAGGGACTGAAGCTTTCTTT.